This entry is about one T cell receptor beta chain. The record originates from a study of blood T cell repertoires in COVID-19. Study-wide context: COVID-19 samples collected from the United States, Italy and Spain covered acute and convalescent phases.

There are 15 residues in the CDR3. From germline, CDR1 is MDHEN and CDR2 SYDVKM. The ends were cut back, 6 bases at V and 9 bases at J, with 21 bases in the middle. In the authors' methods: Estimation of nucleated cell counts was performed using reference gene primer amplification. The assay was immunoSEQ multiplex PCR, and TCRdb's table has in-frame clones only and misses some. V and J calls and clone size are given by that table; D and trimming were obtained from the DNA. This repertoire shows about 240,000 clones, roughly four fifths found once; its top ten account for roughly a tenth. The TCR originated in a woman older than 75 with acute or convalescent COVID-19. Sequenced sample: peripheral blood. V and J are TRBV28 and TRBJ2-1, with D possibly matching TRBD1 (6 bases). The CDR3 protein is CASSPSDSDVGEQFF. CDR3 nucleotides: TGTGCCAGCAGCCCTTCGGACAGCGACGTGGGTGAGCAGTTCTTC.